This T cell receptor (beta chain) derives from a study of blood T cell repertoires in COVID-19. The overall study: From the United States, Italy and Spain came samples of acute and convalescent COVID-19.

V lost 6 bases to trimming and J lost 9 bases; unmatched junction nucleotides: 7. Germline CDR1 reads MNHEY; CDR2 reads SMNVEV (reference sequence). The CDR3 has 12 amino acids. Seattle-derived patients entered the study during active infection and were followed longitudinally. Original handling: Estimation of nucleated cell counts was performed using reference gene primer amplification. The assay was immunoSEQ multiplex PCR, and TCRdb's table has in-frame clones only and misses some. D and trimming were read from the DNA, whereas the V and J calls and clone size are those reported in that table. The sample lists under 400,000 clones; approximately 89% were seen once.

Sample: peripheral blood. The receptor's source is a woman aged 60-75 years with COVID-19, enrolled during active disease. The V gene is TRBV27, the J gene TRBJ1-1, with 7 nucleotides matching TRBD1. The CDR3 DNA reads TGTGCCAGCAGGGGGACAGCTACTAAAGCTTTCTTT. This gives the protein CASRGTATKAFF.